This TCR beta chain was documented in a study of spatial heterogeneity in lung cancer. Study-level information: Each time, sequencing found more beta-chain sequences than alpha-chain sequences.

Concerning this clonotype: The antigen is not known.

The length of the CDR3 is 14 residues. Per germline, CDR1 DFQATT and CDR2 SNEGSKA (reference sequence). The V segment lost 1 base and the J segment 6 bases; nucleotides outside the gene matches: 8. Sample time point: sample taken at primary tumor resection. Untreated early-stage non-small cell lung cancer patients, 65 to 90 in total, were the donors. No cells were sorted before sequencing. The whole RNA sequenced was extracted from tumor, nontumor lung or frozen PBMC. Findings and caveats of the study: Expanded alpha and beta TCR counts within tumors tracked tumor mutation counts.

Every TCR cDNA molecule carried a tag that served as a unique molecular identifier. TCRdb reanalysed the 5' RACE reads using MiXCR and keeps one entry per CDR3 protein. The sample consists of about 9,200 distinct CDR3 sequences, 6.5% to 9.5% of them appearing once. This specimen was lung tumor tissue, taken at surgery. The clonotype was recovered from a male donor with early-stage non-small cell lung cancer. The rearrangement uses TRBV20-1 and TRBJ2-5; 7 bases match TRBD2. Here the CDR3 reads CSARGPRAGKTQYF. The CDR3 nucleotides are TGCAGTGCTAGAGGGCCCCGAGCGGGGAAGACCCAGTACTTC.